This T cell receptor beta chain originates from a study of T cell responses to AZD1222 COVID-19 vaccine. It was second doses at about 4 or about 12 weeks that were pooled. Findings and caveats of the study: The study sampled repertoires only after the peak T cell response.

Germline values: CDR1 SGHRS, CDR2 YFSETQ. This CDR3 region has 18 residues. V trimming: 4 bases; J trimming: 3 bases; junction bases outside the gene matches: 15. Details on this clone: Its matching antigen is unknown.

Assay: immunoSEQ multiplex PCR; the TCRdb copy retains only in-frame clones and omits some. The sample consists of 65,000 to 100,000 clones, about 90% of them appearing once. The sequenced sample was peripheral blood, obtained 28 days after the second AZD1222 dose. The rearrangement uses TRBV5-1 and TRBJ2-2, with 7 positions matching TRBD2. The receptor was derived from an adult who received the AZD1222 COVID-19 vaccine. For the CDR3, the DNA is TGCGCCAGCAGCCTCAACCCCCCAAGCGGGATGGACACCGGGGAGCTGTTTTTT. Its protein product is CASSLNPPSGMDTGELFF.